This TCR beta chain is from a study of shared clonotypes between healthy human individuals. This was a deep-level run. In the original analysis: ImmunoSEQ supplied junction-only sequences lacking quality scores, so filtering was different. This table comes from immunoSEQ multiplex PCR, and its TCRdb copy is limited to in-frame clones, with some not included. That table furnishes V, J and clone size, whereas the DNA furnished D and trimming. Of fewer than 700,000 clones in the sample, 85% to 95% were seen once. The CDR3 totals 15 residues. Trimming removed 2 bases from V and 5 bases from J; junction bases left unmatched: 6. Germline V CDR1 and CDR2: MDHEN, SYDVKM. General observations from the study: The researchers took only blood, and tissue repertoires probably look different.

On this clone itself: What it recognizes is unknown.

Cells designated naive CD8 were CD45RO-negative and were positively selected for CCR7, with terminally differentiated effector memory CD45RA+ cells excluded. Sequencing used naive CD8+ T cells sorted from blood. This receptor was obtained from a woman in her 30s in good health. The chain uses TRBV28 and TRBJ2-7; 10 bases match TRBD1. The CDR3 sequence is CASSLVGQGVNEQYF. The CDR3 region has the DNA TGTGCCAGCAGTTTAGTCGGACAGGGGGTTAACGAGCAGTACTTC.